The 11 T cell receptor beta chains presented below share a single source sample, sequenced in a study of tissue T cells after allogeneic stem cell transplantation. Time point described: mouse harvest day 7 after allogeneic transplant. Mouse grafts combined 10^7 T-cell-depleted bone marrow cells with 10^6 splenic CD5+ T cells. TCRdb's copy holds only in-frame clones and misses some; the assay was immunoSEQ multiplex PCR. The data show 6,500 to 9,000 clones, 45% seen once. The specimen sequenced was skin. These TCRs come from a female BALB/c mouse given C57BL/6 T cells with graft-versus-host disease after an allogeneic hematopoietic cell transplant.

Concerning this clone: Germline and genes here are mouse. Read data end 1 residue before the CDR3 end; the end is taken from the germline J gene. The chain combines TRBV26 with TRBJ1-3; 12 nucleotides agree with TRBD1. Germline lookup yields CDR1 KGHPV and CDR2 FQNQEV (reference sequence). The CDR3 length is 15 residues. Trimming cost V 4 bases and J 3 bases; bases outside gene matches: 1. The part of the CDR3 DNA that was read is TGTGCCAGCAGTCGGGACAGGGGGCTTGGAAATACGCTCTAT. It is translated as CASSRDRGLGNTLY. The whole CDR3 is CASSRDRGLGNTLYF.

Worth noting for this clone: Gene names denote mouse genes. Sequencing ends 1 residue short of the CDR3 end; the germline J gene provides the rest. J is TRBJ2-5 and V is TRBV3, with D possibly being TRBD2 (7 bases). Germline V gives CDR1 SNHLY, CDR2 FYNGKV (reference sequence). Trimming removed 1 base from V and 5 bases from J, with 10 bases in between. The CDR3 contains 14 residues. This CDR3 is CASSLVWGRDTQYF. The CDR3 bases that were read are TGTGCCAGCAGCTTAGTCTGGGGGCGAGACACCCAGTAC.

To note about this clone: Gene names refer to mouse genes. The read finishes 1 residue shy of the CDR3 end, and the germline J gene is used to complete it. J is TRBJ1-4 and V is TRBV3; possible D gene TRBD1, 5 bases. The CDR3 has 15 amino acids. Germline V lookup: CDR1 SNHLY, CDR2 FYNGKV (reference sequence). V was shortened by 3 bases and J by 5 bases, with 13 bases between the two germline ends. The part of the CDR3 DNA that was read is TGTGCCAGCAGCTTGAGGGCAGGGAAGAACGAAAGATTATTT. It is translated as CASSLRAGKNERLF. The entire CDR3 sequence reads CASSLRAGKNERLFF. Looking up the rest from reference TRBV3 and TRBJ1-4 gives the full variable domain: GPKVLQIPSHQIIDMGQMVTLNCDPVSNHLYFYWYKQILGQQMEFLVNFYNGKVMEKSKLFKDQFSVERPDGSYFTLKIQPTALEDSAVYFCASSLRAGKNERLFFGHGTKLSVL.

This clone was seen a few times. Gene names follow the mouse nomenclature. CDR3 DNA (partial): TGTGCCAGCTGGGGGGGGGCGCGACAAGACACCCAGTAC. Protein product: CASWGGARQDTQY. The full CDR3 protein reads CASWGGARQDTQYF. V gene TRBV12-2 combines with J gene TRBJ2-5; TRBD2 aligns across 8 bases. The read comes to an end 1 residue before the CDR3 does, leaving the germline J gene to fill in the end. The V gene end was trimmed by 5 bases and the J gene end by 3 bases; junction bases not matched to a gene: 6. CDR3 size: 14 residues. CDR1 and CDR2 from the germline V gene are SGHLS and HYDKME.

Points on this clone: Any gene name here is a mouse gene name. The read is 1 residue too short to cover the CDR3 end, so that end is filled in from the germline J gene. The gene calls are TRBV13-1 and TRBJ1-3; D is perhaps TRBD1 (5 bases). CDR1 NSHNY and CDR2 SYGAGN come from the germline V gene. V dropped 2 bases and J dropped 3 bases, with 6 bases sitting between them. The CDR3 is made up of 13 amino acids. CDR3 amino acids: CASSDRDGNTLYF. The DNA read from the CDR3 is TGTGCCAGCAGTGACAGGGATGGAAATACGCTCTAT.

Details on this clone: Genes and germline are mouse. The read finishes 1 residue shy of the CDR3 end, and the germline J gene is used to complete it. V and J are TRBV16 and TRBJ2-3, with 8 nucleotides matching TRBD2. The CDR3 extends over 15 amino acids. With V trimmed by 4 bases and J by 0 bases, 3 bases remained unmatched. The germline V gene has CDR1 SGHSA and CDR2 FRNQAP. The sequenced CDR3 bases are TGTGCAAGCAGCTGGGGGGGCGCGAGTGCAGAAACGCTGTAT. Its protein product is CASSWGGASAETLY. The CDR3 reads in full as CASSWGGASAETLYF.

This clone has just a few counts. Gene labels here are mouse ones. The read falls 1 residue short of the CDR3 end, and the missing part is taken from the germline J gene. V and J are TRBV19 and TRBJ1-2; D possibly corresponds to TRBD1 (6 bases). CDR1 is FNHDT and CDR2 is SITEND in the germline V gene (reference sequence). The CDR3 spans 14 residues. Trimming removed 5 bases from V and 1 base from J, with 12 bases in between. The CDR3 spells CASSPRDINSDYTF. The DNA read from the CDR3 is TGTGCCAGCAGCCCCCGGGACATAAACTCCGACTACACC.

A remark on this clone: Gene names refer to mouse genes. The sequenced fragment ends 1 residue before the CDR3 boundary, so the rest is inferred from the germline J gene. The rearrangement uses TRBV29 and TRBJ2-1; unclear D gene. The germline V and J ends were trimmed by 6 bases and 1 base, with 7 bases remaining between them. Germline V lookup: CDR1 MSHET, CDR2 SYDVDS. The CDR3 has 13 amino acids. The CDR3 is CASRGQNYAEQFF. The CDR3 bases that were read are TGTGCTAGCAGAGGGCAAAACTATGCTGAGCAGTTC. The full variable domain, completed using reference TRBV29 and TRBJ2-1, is DMKVTQMPRYLIKRMGENVLLECGQDMSHETMYWYRQDPGLGLQLIYISYDVDSNSEGDIPKGYRVSRKKREHFSLILDSAKTNQTSVYFCASRGQNYAEQFFGPGTRLTVL.

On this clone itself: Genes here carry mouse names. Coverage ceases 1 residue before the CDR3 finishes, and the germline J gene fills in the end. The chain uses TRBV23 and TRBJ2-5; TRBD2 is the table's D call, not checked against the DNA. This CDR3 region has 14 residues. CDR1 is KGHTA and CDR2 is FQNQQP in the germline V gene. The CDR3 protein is CSSSDGLGQDTQYF. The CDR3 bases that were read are TGCTCCAGCAGCGACGGACTGGGGCAAGACACCCAGTAC.

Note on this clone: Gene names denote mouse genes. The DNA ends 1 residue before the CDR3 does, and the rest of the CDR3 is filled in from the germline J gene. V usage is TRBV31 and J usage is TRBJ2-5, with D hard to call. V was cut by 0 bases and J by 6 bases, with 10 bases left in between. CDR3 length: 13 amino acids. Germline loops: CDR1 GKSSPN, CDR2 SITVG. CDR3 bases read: TGTGCCTGGAGTCTAGGGAGGGAGGACACCCAGTAC. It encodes CAWSLGREDTQY. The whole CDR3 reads CAWSLGREDTQYF.

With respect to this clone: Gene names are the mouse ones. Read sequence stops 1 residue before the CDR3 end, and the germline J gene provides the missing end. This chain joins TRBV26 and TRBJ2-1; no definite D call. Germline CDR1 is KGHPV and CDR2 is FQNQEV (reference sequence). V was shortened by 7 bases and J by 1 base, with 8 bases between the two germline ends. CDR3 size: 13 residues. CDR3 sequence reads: CASTRQNYAEQFF. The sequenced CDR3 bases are TGTGCCAGCACGCGGCAGAACTATGCTGAGCAGTTC.